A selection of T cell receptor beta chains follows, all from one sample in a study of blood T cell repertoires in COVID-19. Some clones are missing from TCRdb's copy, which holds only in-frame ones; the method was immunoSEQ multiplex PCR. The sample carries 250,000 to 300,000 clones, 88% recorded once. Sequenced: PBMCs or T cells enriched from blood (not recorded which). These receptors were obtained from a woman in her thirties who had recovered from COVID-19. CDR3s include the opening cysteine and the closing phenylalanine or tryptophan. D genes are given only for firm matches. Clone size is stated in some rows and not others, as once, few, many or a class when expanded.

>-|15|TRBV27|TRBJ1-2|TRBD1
CASSPEMTGNYGYTF
TGTGCCAGCAGCCCGGAGATGACAGGGAACTATGGCTACACCTTC
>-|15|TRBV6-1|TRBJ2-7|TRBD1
CASSEGTGALYEQYF
TGTGCCAGCAGTGAAGGGACAGGGGCCCTATACGAGCAGTACTTC
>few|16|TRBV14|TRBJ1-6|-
CASSPPGRGTNSPLHF
TGTGCCAGCAGCCCCCCAGGGAGGGGTACTAATTCACCCCTCCACTTT
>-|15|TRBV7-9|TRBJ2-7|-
CASSLDWRQGSEQYF
TGTGCCAGCAGCTTAGATTGGCGGCAGGGGAGCGAGCAGTACTTC
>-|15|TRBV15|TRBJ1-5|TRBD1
CATSSDRAPNQPQHF
TGTGCCACCAGCAGTGACAGGGCCCCCAATCAGCCCCAGCATTTT
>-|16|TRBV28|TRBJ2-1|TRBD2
CASRKAGGPGYNEQFF
TGTGCCTCTAGGAAGGCGGGAGGGCCGGGCTACAATGAGCAGTTCTTC
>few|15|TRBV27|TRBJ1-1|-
CASSTPSGDATEAFF
TGTGCCAGCAGTACACCTTCAGGGGACGCCACTGAAGCTTTCTTT
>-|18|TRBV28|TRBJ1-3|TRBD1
CASRLKQGYIGVGNTIYF
TGTGCCAGCAGATTAAAACAGGGGTACATAGGAGTCGGAAACACCATATATTTT
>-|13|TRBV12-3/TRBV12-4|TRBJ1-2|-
CASSFDRFYGYTF
TGTGCCAGCAGTTTCGACAGGTTCTATGGCTACACCTTC
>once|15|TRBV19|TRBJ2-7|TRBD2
CASRLEREGPYEQYF
TGTGCCAGTAGATTGGAGCGGGAGGGCCCCTACGAGCAGTACTTC
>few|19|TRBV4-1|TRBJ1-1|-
CASSRFEGRLLGMNTEAFF
TGCGCCAGCAGCCGCTTCGAAGGCAGGTTGCTGGGCATGAACACTGAAGCTTTCTTT
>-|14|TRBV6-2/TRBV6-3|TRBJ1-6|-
CASSYSLGNSPLHF
TGTGCCAGCAGTTACTCGCTCGGGAATTCACCCCTCCACTTT
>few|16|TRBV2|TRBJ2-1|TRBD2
CASSVGLAGNVDEQFF
TGTGCCAGCAGCGTCGGACTAGCGGGTAATGTTGATGAGCAGTTCTTC
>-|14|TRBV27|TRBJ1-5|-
CASGPVGGGKPQHF
TGTGCCAGTGGTCCTGTTGGAGGCGGGAAGCCCCAGCATTTT
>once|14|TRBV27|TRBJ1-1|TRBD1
CASSTGTGSTEAFF
TGTGCCAGCAGTACCGGGACAGGGAGCACTGAAGCTTTCTTT